These 30 T cell receptor beta chains share one sample of origin, sequenced in a study of T cell repertoires in cytomegalovirus infection. TCRdb re-called the reads through MiXCR, storing one row per CDR3 protein. The sample contains 300,000 or so distinct CDR3 sequences, 25% of which appear only once. The sequenced material came from PBMCs. These receptors were obtained from a human donor in good health (CMV status not recorded). Some clones in this sample may be carry-over from other donors' samples.

The rearrangement joins TRBV27 to TRBJ2-3; 10 bases map to TRBD2. Germline assignment: CDR1 MNHEY and CDR2 SMNVEV (reference sequence). The trim removed 4 bases at V and 2 bases at J, leaving 15 bases unmatched. The CDR3 has 19 amino acids. CDR3 bases: TGTGCCAGCAGTTCATTAGTAGGGCTAGCGGGAGTTGACACAGATACGCAGTATTTT. Translating gives CASSSLVGLAGVDTDTQYF.

This clonotype was seen more than once but under ten times. The gene calls are TRBV5-5 and TRBJ2-7, with D unclear. The germline V and J ends were trimmed by 3 bases and 2 bases, with 12 bases remaining between them. Germline lookup yields CDR1 SGHKS and CDR2 YYEKEE (reference sequence). The CDR3 is 14 residues long. CDR3 in DNA: TGTGCCAGCAGCTCCCTCGGAGAAACCTACGAGCAGTACTTC. Residues: CASSSLGETYEQYF.

This clonotype was found many times. The J gene is TRBJ2-5, the V gene TRBV7-2; 7 bases fit TRBD2. The germline gives CDR1 SGHTA, CDR2 FQGNSA. The CDR3 is 14 amino acids. V shed 4 bases, J shed 1 base, and the junction held 3 bases outside the gene matches. The CDR3: CASSSSGSQETQYF. The CDR3 DNA reads as TGTGCCAGCAGCTCTAGCGGTTCCCAAGAGACCCAGTACTTC.

The chain links TRBV19 to TRBJ2-1; 7 positions agree with TRBD2. Germline V gene lookup returns CDR1 LNHDA and CDR2 SQIVND (reference sequence). CDR3 size: 14 residues. The junction had 6 bases not matched to a gene; V was cut back by 4 bases and J by 6 bases. The CDR3 spells CASSKRGRSNEQFF. The DNA for the CDR3 is TGTGCCAGTAGTAAACGCGGGAGATCCAATGAGCAGTTCTTC.

A single count supports this clonotype. This chain joins TRBV11-3 and TRBJ2-2; 10 bases are shared with TRBD2. Losses at the gene ends were 7 bases for V and 6 bases for J; bases not matched to a gene: 5. The germline V gene encodes CDR1 SGHNT and CDR2 YENEEA. The CDR3 runs to 14 residues. The CDR3 loop reads CASTRTSGPGELFF. The CDR3 DNA sequence: TGTGCCAGCACCCGGACTAGCGGACCCGGGGAGCTGTTTTTT.

The CDR3 is CASSLGRIEQFF. CDR3 nucleotides: TGTGCCAGCAGTTTGGGGCGGATTGAGCAGTTCTTC. V usage is TRBV12-3 or TRBV12-4 and J usage is TRBJ2-1; D might be TRBD1 (5 bases). Trimming stripped 3 bases from V and 9 bases from J, with 9 bases between. This CDR3 comprises 12 residues.

The CDR3, as DNA: TGTGCCAGCCTAGAGCCCCGGACTAGCGGGAGGGCCTACAATGAGCAGTTCTTC. This sequence encodes CASLEPRTSGRAYNEQFF. The chain recombines TRBV28 with TRBJ2-1; 15 nucleotides line up with TRBD2. The CDR3 consists of 18 residues. Germline V gives CDR1 MDHEN, CDR2 SYDVKM. V dropped 8 bases and J dropped 2; count of bases not matched to a gene: 10.

J is TRBJ2-1 and V is TRBV2, with 9 bases identical to TRBD2. V trimming: 7 bases; J trimming: 9 bases; junction bases outside the gene matches: 7. CDR1 and CDR2 from the germline V gene are SNHLY and FYNNEI. CDR3 size: 13 residues. The CDR3 sequence: CASILAGLGEQFF. CDR3 DNA: TGTGCCAGCATTCTAGCGGGATTAGGTGAGCAGTTCTTC.

This clonotype was seen ten or more times. This chain's CDR3 is CASSLGSTFRQFF. The CDR3 DNA sequence: TGTGCCAGCAGCTTAGGTAGCACCTTTCGGCAGTTCTTC. The chain joins TRBV7-2 to TRBJ2-1; the D is unclear. CDR1 and CDR2 (germline): SGHTA, FQGNSA. V dropped 1 base and J dropped 12 bases, with 13 bases sitting between them. The CDR3 runs to 13 residues. Together with reference TRBV7-2 and TRBJ2-1, the CDR3 gives the full variable domain: GAGVSQSPSNKVTEKGKDVELRCDPISGHTALYWYRQSLGQGLEFLIYFQGNSAPDKSGLPSDRFSAERTGGSVSTLTIQRTQQEDSAVYLCASSLGSTFRQFFGPGTRLTVL.

This clonotype was seen only a few times. The V gene is TRBV28, the J gene TRBJ1-2; possibly TRBD1 for D (5 bases). The V end was cut by 2 bases, the J end by 7 bases, with 11 bases between. CDR1 MDHEN and CDR2 SYDVKM come from the germline V gene. CDR3 length: 13 residues. Here the CDR3 reads CASSLGGPIGYTF. CDR3 sequence (DNA): TGTGCCAGCAGTTTAGGGGGACCCATTGGCTACACCTTC.

There are many counts of this clonotype. The chain links TRBV7-2 to TRBJ2-1; D is possibly TRBD2 (6 bases). CDR3 length: 14 amino acids. Germline V gene data show CDR1 as SGHTA and CDR2 as FQGNSA. The V and J ends lost 3 bases and 4 bases respectively, with 10 bases between them. The CDR3 sequence: CASSLSSEYNEQFF. DNA for the CDR3: TGTGCCAGCAGCTTGTCTAGCGAATACAATGAGCAGTTCTTC.

V usage is TRBV5-1 and J usage is TRBJ2-5; possible D gene TRBD1, 6 bases. V lost 3 bases and J lost 2, with 11 bases in between. Germline V gene data show CDR1 as SGHRS and CDR2 as YFSETQ. CDR3 length: 14 amino acids. This CDR3 is CASSYQGKQETQYF. The CDR3 nucleotides read TGCGCCAGCAGCTACCAGGGGAAACAAGAGACCCAGTACTTC.

CDR3 region: CSARTYRDPRSNEQFF. DNA for the CDR3: TGCAGTGCTAGAACCTACCGGGACCCTAGGAGCAATGAGCAGTTCTTC. The J gene is TRBJ2-1, the V gene TRBV20-1; tentatively, D is TRBD1 or TRBD2 (5 bases each). The CDR3 contains 16 residues. Trimming left V 2 bases short and J 6 bases short, with 20 bases between. Looked up from germline, CDR1 is DFQATT and CDR2 is SNEGSKA (reference sequence).

V gene TRBV9 combines with J gene TRBJ1-2; 7 nucleotides align to TRBD1. This CDR3 region has 15 residues. J lost 3 bases, V lost 5 bases, and 10 bases had no gene match. Germline V gives CDR1 SGDLS, CDR2 YYNGEE. The CDR3 region is CASRGGRQGDYGYTF. The CDR3 DNA reads TGTGCCAGCAGGGGAGGGAGACAGGGTGACTATGGCTACACCTTC.

The V gene is TRBV20-1, the J gene TRBJ2-5; D might be TRBD1 or TRBD2, each matching 7 bases. Trimming removed 6 bases from V and 5 bases from J, with 16 bases in between. The germline V gene encodes CDR1 DFQATT and CDR2 SNEGSKA (reference sequence). The CDR3 is 13 residues long. The chain's CDR3 is CSAPGGVRETQYF. CDR3 sequence (DNA): TGCAGTGCCCCAGGGGGGGTTCGGGAGACCCAGTACTTC.

This clonotype has a handful of counts. The J gene is TRBJ2-3, the V gene TRBV7-6, with 8 nucleotides matching TRBD2. The V gene's germline CDR1 is SGHVS and CDR2 FNYEAQ. The V gene end was trimmed by 5 bases and the J gene end by 8 bases; junction bases not matched to a gene: 12. The CDR3 is made up of 15 amino acids. CDR3 sequence (DNA): TGTGCCAGCAGCCGGAGCGGGAGCTCGGAGGCTACGCAGTATTTT. Translation gives CASSRSGSSEATQYF. Full variable domain (rest looked up from reference TRBV7-6 and TRBJ2-3): GAGVSQSPRYKVTKRGQDVALRCDPISGHVSLYWYRQALGQGPEFLTYFNYEAQQDKSGLPNDRFSAERPEGSISTLTIQRTEQRDSAMYRCASSRSGSSEATQYFGPGTRLTVL.

This clonotype has ten or more counts. This chain uses TRBV7-2 with TRBJ2-7; 9 bases match TRBD1. The J segment lost 3 bases and the V segment lost 4 bases, leaving 4 bases of the junction unmatched. Germline loops: CDR1 SGHTA, CDR2 FQGNSA. This CDR3 has 14 residues. The CDR3: CASSYKGQGYEQYF. Written as DNA, the CDR3 is TGTGCCAGCAGCTACAAGGGACAGGGCTACGAGCAGTACTTC.

The chain employs TRBV11-2 and TRBJ1-5; TRBD1 might be the D (6 bases). This CDR3 has 13 residues. The ends were cut back, 5 bases at V and 9 bases at J, with 14 bases in the middle. Germline V CDR1 and CDR2: SGHAT, FQNNGV. The CDR3 is CASSLGGFRPQHF. Written as DNA, the CDR3 is TGTGCCAGCAGCCTAGGGGGGTTTCGGCCCCAGCATTTT. The full variable domain, completed using reference TRBV11-2 and TRBJ1-5, is EAGVAQSPRYKIIEKRQSVAFWCNPISGHATLYWYQQILGQGPKLLIQFQNNGVVDDSQLPKDRFSAERLKGVDSTLKIQPAKLEDSAVYLCASSLGGFRPQHFGDGTRLSIL.

The rearrangement joins TRBV12-3 or TRBV12-4 to TRBJ2-1, with D perhaps being TRBD1 or TRBD2 (5 bases each). Trimming removed 4 bases from V and 4 bases from J, with 14 bases in between. This CDR3 has 15 residues. The CDR3 loop is CASSSGTELYNEQFF. The CDR3 DNA reads as TGTGCCAGCAGTTCCGGGACCGAACTTTACAATGAGCAGTTCTTC.

The chain combines TRBV28 with TRBJ1-1, with D perhaps matching TRBD1 (5 bases). Germline CDR1 reads MDHEN; CDR2 reads SYDVKM. V lost 4 bases, J lost 9 bases, and 18 bases lay in between. The CDR3 totals 14 residues. The CDR3 DNA sequence: TGTGCCAGCAGTTATTCAGGGTCGGGTTTCAAAGCTTTCTTT. Translated: CASSYSGSGFKAFF.

This clonotype was recorded at least ten times. The chain carries TRBV7-2 and TRBJ2-1; no definite D call. The CDR3 has 16 amino acids. Germline values: CDR1 SGHTA, CDR2 FQGNSA. Trimming pared 5 bases from V and 0 bases from J, leaving 14 bases between. The CDR3 bases are TGTGCCAGCAGCCCTTCCCGCGCCTTCTCCTACAATGAGCAGTTCTTC. This sequence encodes CASSPSRAFSYNEQFF.

J is TRBJ2-7 and V is TRBV7-9; 7 bases align to TRBD1. CDR3 length: 16 residues. V gave up 5 bases and J gave up 0 bases; unmatched junction bases: 10. The V gene's germline CDR1 is SEHNR and CDR2 FQNEAQ (reference sequence). The chain's CDR3 is CASSRTGQGTSYEQYF. CDR3 bases: TGTGCCAGCAGCCGGACAGGCCAGGGGACCTCCTACGAGCAGTACTTC.

V usage is TRBV28 and J usage is TRBJ2-7; TRBD1 agrees at 7 bases. J lost 4 bases, V lost 8 bases, and 8 bases had no gene match. Germline CDR1 reads MDHEN; CDR2 reads SYDVKM. The CDR3 totals 13 residues. CDR3 DNA sequence: TGTGCCAGCTGGGGACAGTCCCTTTACGAGCAGTACTTC. Translated: CASWGQSLYEQYF. Full variable domain (remainder filled in from reference TRBV28 and TRBJ2-7): DVKVTQSSRYLVKRTGEKVFLECVQDMDHENMFWYRQDPGLGLRLIYFSYDVKMKEKGDIPEGYSVSREKKERFSLILESASTNQTSMYLCASWGQSLYEQYFGPGTRLTVT.

This clonotype appeared a few times. The chain is built from TRBV7-2 and TRBJ2-3; no clear D. Trimming removed 1 base from V and 2 bases from J, with 7 bases in between. Germline V lookup: CDR1 SGHTA, CDR2 FQGNSA. This CDR3 spans 14 amino acids. CDR3 coding DNA: TGTGCCAGCAGCTTAGAAGAGTTCACAGATACGCAGTATTTT. Amino acid sequence: CASSLEEFTDTQYF. Based on the CDR3 plus reference TRBV7-2 and TRBJ2-3, the full variable domain is GAGVSQSPSNKVTEKGKDVELRCDPISGHTALYWYRQSLGQGLEFLIYFQGNSAPDKSGLPSDRFSAERTGGSVSTLTIQRTQQEDSAVYLCASSLEEFTDTQYFGPGTRLTVL.

This clonotype came up a few times. The chain carries TRBV12-3 or TRBV12-4 and TRBJ2-5; 11 nucleotides align to TRBD2. The CDR3 extends over 17 amino acids. J was trimmed by 4 bases and V by 5 bases; bases with no gene match: 12. The CDR3 DNA follows: TGTGCCAGCAGTCAGCTAGCGGGGGGCCTCTTCGTAGAGACCCAGTACTTC. It yields the protein CASSQLAGGLFVETQYF.

This clonotype has ten or more counts. The chain uses TRBV7-9 and TRBJ1-1; 7 nucleotides align to TRBD1. The CDR3 has 15 residues. CDR1 SEHNR and CDR2 FQNEAQ come from the germline V gene (reference sequence). V shed 4 bases, J shed 4 bases, and the junction held 9 bases outside the gene matches. In DNA form, the CDR3 reads TGTGCCAGCAGCTCAGAAACAGGGGCAGTCACTGAAGCTTTCTTT. Protein: CASSSETGAVTEAFF.

This clonotype was observed many times. The chain recombines TRBV19 with TRBJ2-2; perhaps TRBD2 as D (6 bases). The CDR3 contains 18 residues. With 0 bases removed from V and 0 bases from J, the gap between germline ends came to 14 bases. Germline V gene lookup returns CDR1 LNHDA and CDR2 SQIVND (reference sequence). The CDR3 DNA is TGTGCCAGTAGTATAGATATCGGGGGTACTACGAACACCGGGGAGCTGTTTTTT. Translated: CASSIDIGGTTNTGELFF. Looking up the rest from reference TRBV19 and TRBJ2-2 gives the full variable domain: DGGITQSPKYLFRKEGQNVTLSCEQNLNHDAMYWYRQDPGQGLRLIYYSQIVNDFQKGDIAEGYSVSREKKESFPLTVTSAQKNPTAFYLCASSIDIGGTTNTGELFFGEGSRLTVL.

This chain joins TRBV15 and TRBJ2-2; D not resolved. Germline CDR1 LNHNV, CDR2 YYDKDF (reference sequence). This CDR3 is 15 amino acids long. Trimming cost V 3 bases and J 5 bases, with 13 bases left between them. CDR3 bases: TGTGCCACCAGCAGGGTGAACATGGTGACCGGGGAGCTGTTTTTT. Translation: CATSRVNMVTGELFF.

This clonotype was counted only a few times. This sequence joins TRBV29-1 and TRBJ1-2; D might be TRBD1 (6 bases). Deletions cut 3 bases from V and 3 bases from J, with 17 bases between. CDR1 is SQVTM, CDR2 ANQGSEA, per germline. This CDR3 region has 15 residues. The CDR3 sequence: CSVDAQGKDDYGYTF. For the CDR3, the DNA is TGCAGCGTTGACGCGCAGGGGAAGGACGACTATGGCTACACCTTC.

The chain recombines TRBV28 with TRBJ1-1; D gene uncertain. The CDR3 loop spans 15 amino acids. Trimming took off 7 bases at V and 6 bases at J, with 21 bases between the two ends. The germline V gene encodes CDR1 MDHEN and CDR2 SYDVKM. CDR3 DNA: TGTGCCAGCACACCCGGGCGGGGTTGGTTGGCTGAAGCTTTCTTT. Translation gives CASTPGRGWLAEAFF.